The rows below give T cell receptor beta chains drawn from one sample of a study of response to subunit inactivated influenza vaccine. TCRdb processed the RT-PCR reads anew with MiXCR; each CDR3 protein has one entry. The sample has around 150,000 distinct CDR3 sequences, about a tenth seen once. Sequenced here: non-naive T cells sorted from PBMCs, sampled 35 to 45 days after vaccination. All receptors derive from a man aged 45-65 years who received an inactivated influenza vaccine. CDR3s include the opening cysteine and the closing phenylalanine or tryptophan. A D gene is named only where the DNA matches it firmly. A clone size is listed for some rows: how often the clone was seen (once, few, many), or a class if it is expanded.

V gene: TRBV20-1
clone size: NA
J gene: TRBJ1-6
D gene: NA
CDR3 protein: CSARDQGSNSPLHF
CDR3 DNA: TGCAGTGCTAGAGATCAGGGGAGTAATTCACCCCTCCACTTT

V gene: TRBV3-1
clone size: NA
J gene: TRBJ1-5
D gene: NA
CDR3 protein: CASSQDAGFNQPQHF
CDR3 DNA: TGTGCCAGCAGCCAAGATGCTGGGTTTAATCAGCCCCAGCATTTT

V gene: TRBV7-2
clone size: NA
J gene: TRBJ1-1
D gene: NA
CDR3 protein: CASSFTALSVNTEAFF
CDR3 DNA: TGTGCCAGCAGCTTCACAGCTCTCTCGGTGAACACTGAAGCTTTCTTT

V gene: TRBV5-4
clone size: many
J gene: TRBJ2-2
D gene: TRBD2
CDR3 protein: CASSLASWGLAGVTNTGELFF
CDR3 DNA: TGTGCCAGCAGCTTGGCCTCGTGGGGACTAGCGGGAGTGACGAACACCGGGGAGCTGTTTTTT

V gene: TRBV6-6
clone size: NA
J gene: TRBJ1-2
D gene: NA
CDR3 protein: CASTLAQRANWWYGYTF
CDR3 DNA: TGTGCCAGCACCCTGGCTCAGAGGGCCAATTGGTGGTATGGCTACACCTTC

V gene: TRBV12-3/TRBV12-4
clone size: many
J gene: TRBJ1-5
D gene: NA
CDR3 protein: CASSVDGDSNQPQHF
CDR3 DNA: TGTGCCAGCAGTGTTGACGGAGATAGCAATCAGCCCCAGCATTTT

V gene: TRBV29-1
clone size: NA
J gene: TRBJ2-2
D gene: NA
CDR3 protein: CNVGTGELFF
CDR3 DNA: TGCAACGTGGGAACCGGGGAGCTGTTTTTT

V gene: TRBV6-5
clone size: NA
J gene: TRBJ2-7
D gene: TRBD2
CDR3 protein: CASSSIAGGYEQYF
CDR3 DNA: TGTGCCAGCAGTTCAATAGCGGGAGGGTACGAGCAGTACTTC

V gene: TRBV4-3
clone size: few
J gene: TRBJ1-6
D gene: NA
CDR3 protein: CASSAAGRTNSPLHF
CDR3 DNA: TGCGCCAGCAGCGCCGCCGGGAGGACTAATTCACCCCTCCACTTT

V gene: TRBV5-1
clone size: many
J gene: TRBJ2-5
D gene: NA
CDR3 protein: CASSLAFEGETQYF
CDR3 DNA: TGCGCCAGCAGCTTGGCCTTTGAAGGAGAGACCCAGTACTTC

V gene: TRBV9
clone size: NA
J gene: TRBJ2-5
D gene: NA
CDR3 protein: CASSPPGVQETQYF
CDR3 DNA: TGTGCCAGCAGCCCCCCTGGGGTCCAAGAGACCCAGTACTTC

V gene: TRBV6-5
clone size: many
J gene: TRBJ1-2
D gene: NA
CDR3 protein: CASSSPGLGQDGYTF
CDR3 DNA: TGTGCCAGCAGTTCCCCGGGACTGGGCCAAGATGGCTACACCTTC

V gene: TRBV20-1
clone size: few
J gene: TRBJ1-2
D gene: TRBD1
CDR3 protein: CSAEIIGQVYGYTF
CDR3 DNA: TGCAGTGCTGAGATTATCGGACAGGTCTATGGCTACACCTTC

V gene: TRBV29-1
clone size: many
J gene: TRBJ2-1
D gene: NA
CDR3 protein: CSVEDPGLSSYNEQFF
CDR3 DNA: TGCAGCGTTGAAGATCCGGGACTGAGCTCCTACAATGAGCAGTTCTTC

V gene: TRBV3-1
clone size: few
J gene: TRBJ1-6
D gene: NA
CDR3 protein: CASSQGHDNSPLHF
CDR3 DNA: TGTGCCAGCAGCCAAGGACACGATAATTCACCCCTCCACTTT

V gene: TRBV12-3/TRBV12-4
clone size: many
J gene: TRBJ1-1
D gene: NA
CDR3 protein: CASSFGPSRTEAFF
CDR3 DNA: TGTGCCAGCAGTTTCGGGCCCAGTAGAACTGAAGCTTTCTTT

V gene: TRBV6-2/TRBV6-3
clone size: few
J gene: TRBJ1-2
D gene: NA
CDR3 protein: CASRTARDGYTF
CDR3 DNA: TGTGCCAGCAGGACCGCGAGGGATGGCTACACCTTC